This T cell receptor beta chain was sequenced during a study of cytotoxic CD8 clonotypes in ibrutinib-treated CLL. Study context: Samples showed on average 255,043 productive templates and about 94,000 productive rearrangements.

TCRdb keeps only in-frame clones here, not all; method: immunoSEQ multiplex PCR. The top ten hold about 5.8% of the sample, which has 250,000 to 350,000 clones, about 72% seen once. From germline, CDR1 is SGHAT and CDR2 FQNNGV. The V gene lost 4 bases and the J gene lost 7 bases, with 14 bases spanning the gap. The CDR3 consists of 13 residues. The sequence came from a human donor with chronic lymphocytic leukemia. The V call is TRBV11-2, the J call TRBJ2-7; D is perhaps TRBD2 (6 bases). This sample comprised PBMCs, obtained at disease progression, from a patient treated with ibrutinib. CDR3 protein: CASSSPGGGEQYF. The CDR3 region has the DNA TGTGCCAGCAGCTCACCTGGGGGAGGTGAGCAGTACTTC. The full variable domain, with the rest looked up from reference TRBV11-2 and TRBJ2-7, is EAGVAQSPRYKIIEKRQSVAFWCNPISGHATLYWYQQILGQGPKLLIQFQNNGVVDDSQLPKDRFSAERLKGVDSTLKIQPAKLEDSAVYLCASSSPGGGEQYFGPGTRLTVT.